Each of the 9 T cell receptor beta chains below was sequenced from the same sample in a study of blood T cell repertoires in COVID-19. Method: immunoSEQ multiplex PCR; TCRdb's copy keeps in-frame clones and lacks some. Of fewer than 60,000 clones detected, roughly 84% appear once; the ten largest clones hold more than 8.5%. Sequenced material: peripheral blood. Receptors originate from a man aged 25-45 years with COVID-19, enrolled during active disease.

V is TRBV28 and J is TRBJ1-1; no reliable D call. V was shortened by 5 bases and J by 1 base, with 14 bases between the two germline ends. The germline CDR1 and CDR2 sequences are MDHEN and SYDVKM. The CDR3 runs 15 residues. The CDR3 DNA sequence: TGTGCCAGCAGTACCGCGACTGGATCGAACACTGAAGCTTTCTTT. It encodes CASSTATGSNTEAFF.

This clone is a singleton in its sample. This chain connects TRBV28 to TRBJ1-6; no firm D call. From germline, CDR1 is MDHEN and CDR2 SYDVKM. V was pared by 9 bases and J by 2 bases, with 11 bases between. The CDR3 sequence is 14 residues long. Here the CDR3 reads CASGGSAYNSPLHF. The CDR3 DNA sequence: TGTGCCAGTGGTGGAAGCGCCTATAATTCACCCCTCCACTTT. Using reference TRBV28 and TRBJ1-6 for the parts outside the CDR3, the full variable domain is DVKVTQSSRYLVKRTGEKVFLECVQDMDHENMFWYRQDPGLGLRLIYFSYDVKMKEKGDIPEGYSVSREKKERFSLILESASTNQTSMYLCASGGSAYNSPLHFGNGTRLTVT.

The CDR3 nucleotides are TGTGCCAGCAGCCCCCGGCGGGAGGACAATGAGCAGTTCTTC. This sequence encodes CASSPRREDNEQFF. The rearrangement links TRBV7-8 to TRBJ2-1, with 8 bases matching TRBD2. CDR3 length equals 14 residues. Germline lookup yields CDR1 SGHVS and CDR2 FQNEAQ. With V trimmed by 5 bases and J by 5 bases, 5 bases remained unmatched.

The CDR3 DNA reads as TGTGCCAGCAGTTTATCGGCAGTTACCAACAATGAGCAGTTCTTC. It codes for CASSLSAVTNNEQFF. V is TRBV27 and J is TRBJ2-1; D is uncertain. CDR1 MNHEY and CDR2 SMNVEV come from the germline V gene (reference sequence). The germline V and J ends were trimmed by 0 bases and 5 bases, with 11 bases remaining between them. CDR3 length: 15 amino acids.

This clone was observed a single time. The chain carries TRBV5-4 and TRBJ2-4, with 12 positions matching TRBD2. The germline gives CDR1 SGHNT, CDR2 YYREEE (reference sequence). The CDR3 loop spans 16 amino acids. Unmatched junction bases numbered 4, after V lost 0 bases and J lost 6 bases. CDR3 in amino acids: CASSLGGLAGINIQYF. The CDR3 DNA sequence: TGTGCCAGCAGCTTGGGAGGACTAGCGGGAATAAACATTCAGTACTTC.

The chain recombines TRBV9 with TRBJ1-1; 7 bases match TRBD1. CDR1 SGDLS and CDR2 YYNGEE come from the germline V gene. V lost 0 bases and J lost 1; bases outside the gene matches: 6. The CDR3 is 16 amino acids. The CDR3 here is CASSVEGALKNTEAFF. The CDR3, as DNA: TGTGCCAGCAGCGTAGAGGGGGCCTTAAAGAACACTGAAGCTTTCTTT.

The chain's CDR3 is CAISGETYNEQFF. The CDR3, as DNA: TGTGCCATCAGCGGGGAAACCTACAATGAGCAGTTCTTC. V gene TRBV10-3 combines with J gene TRBJ2-1; the D gene is possibly TRBD2 (5 bases). Trimming took off 6 bases at V and 2 bases at J, with 8 bases between the two ends. Germline V gene sequence: CDR1 ENHRY, CDR2 SYGVKD. The CDR3 loop spans 13 amino acids.

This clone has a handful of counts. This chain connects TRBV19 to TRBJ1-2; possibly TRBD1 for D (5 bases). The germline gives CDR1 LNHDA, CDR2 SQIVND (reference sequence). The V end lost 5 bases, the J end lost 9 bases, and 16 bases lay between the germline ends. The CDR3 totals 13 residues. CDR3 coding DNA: TGTGCCAGTAGTGCCCGGGACGGGAGACGCTACACCTTC. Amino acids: CASSARDGRRYTF.

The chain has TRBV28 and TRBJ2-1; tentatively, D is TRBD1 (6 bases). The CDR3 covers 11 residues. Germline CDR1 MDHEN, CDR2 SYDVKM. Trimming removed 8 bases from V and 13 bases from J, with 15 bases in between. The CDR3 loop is CASGGQRVQFF. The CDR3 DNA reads TGTGCCAGCGGTGGACAGAGGGTCCAGTTCTTC.